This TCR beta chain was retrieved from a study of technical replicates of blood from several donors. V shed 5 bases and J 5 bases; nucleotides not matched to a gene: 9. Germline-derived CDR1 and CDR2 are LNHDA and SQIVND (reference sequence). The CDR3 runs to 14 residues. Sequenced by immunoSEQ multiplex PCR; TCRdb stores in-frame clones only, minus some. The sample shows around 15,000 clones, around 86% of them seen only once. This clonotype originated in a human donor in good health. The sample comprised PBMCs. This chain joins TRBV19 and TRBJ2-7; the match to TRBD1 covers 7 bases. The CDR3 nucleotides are TGTGCCAGTAGTTTCCGACAGGGAAACAACGAGCAGTACTTC. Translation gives CASSFRQGNNEQYF. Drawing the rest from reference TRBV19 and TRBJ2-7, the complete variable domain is DGGITQSPKYLFRKEGQNVTLSCEQNLNHDAMYWYRQDPGQGLRLIYYSQIVNDFQKGDIAEGYSVSREKKESFPLTVTSAQKNPTAFYLCASSFRQGNNEQYFGPGTRLTVT.